Only a few counts were recorded for the clone carrying this TCR beta chain. The data derive from a study of T cells in Graves' hyperthyroidism and ophthalmopathy. Amplification of TCR beta CDR3 regions used RNA as the template. HTBI primers drove first-round RT-PCR of the TCR CDR3. TCRdb called the multiplex PCR reads again in MiXCR, with one record for every CDR3 protein. The repertoire holds some 800,000 distinct CDR3 sequences, with 38% as singletons. V shed 4 bases, J shed 7 bases, and the junction held 14 bases outside the gene matches. Germline V CDR1 and CDR2: SNHLY, FYNNEI. CDR3 length: 17 amino acids.

The sample taken for sequencing was blood. The rearrangement joins TRBV2 to TRBJ2-2; 8 nucleotides line up with TRBD1. This TCR came from a young man with Graves' hyperthyroidism. The CDR3 nucleotides are TGTGCCAGCAGTGTGGGTCAGGGGACAGGATCTGTCGGGGAGCTGTTTTTT. This translates into CASSVGQGTGSVGELFF.